This T cell receptor beta chain is from a study of T cells after posttransplantation cyclophosphamide. Study-wide results and caveats: Tissue-infiltrating T cells from skin or gut overlapped little with blood T cells. Donor-recipient repertoire similarity was low at 1-2 months, rising over year one. After PTCy, TRB diversity resembled that of CNI/methotrexate controls.

This clone was seen only once. The antigen is not known. TCRdb's table, derived via immunoSEQ multiplex PCR, lists solely in-frame clones and lacks some. The sample contains around 3,300 clones, 80% to 85% of which appear only once. The CDR3 runs to 14 residues. Germline V lookup: CDR1 MNHEY, CDR2 SMNVEV (reference sequence). The V end lost 3 bases, the J end lost 9 bases, and 12 bases lay between the germline ends. Sequenced material: CD8+ T cells sorted from bone marrow. The source of this sequence is a woman in her fifties or sixties in good health, CMV-negative, and a related stem cell transplant donor. The genes are TRBV27 and TRBJ1-6; perhaps TRBD1 as D (5 bases). CDR3 in amino acids: CASSLGHLLSPLHF. CDR3 DNA: TGTGCCAGCAGTTTGGGGCATCTCCTTTCACCCCTCCACTTT.